This T cell receptor (beta chain) was captured in a study of T cells after yellow fever vaccination. The overall study: The authors prepared low-cell-number fractions using SMART-Seq v4 Ultra Low Input.

There are 15 residues in the CDR3. Whole-study results and caveats: Post-booster samples contained most primary-vaccination clones (more than 95% CD4, about 87% CD8). Abundant clonotypes from the bulk population could have been carried over as contaminants into FACS-sorted repertoires.

This clonotype appeared many times. The antigen is undetermined. Template-switching 5'RACE yielded the TCR cDNA; a universal primer site and UMIs were added in the process. Via MiXCR, TCRdb re-called the 5' RACE reads, giving one row per CDR3 protein. This sample carries roughly 63,000 distinct CDR3 sequences, approximately 7.4% of them seen once, and the ten largest clones take 35% to 40%. The receptor comes from a man aged 30 to 45 who received the YFV17D yellow fever vaccine. The sample here was CD8+ T cells sorted from PBMCs, taken 15 days after the yellow fever booster vaccination. V is TRBV21-1 and J is TRBJ2-7; the table's TRBD1 call for D was not verified on the DNA. TRBV21-1 is tagged as a pseudogene. Here the CDR3 reads CASSKGRGFSYEQYF. The CDR3, as DNA: TGTGCCAGCAGCAAAGGAAGGGGCTTCTCCTACGAGCAGTACTTC.